These 25 T cell receptor beta chains were all obtained from the same sample, sequenced in a study of blood T cells in healthy people across ages. Through a sample-barcoded 5' primer and a J-beta primer mix, a second PCR was run for about 6 to 12 cycles. TCRdb re-called the 5' RACE reads through MiXCR, storing one row per CDR3 protein. The table shows roughly 640,000 distinct CDR3 sequences, with about 28% occurring only once. What was sequenced was blood. These receptors were collected from a woman at least 80 years old in good health.

Concerning this clonotype: A much larger clone sits a single nucleotide away, making a read error possible. The chain employs TRBV7-9 and TRBJ2-5; TRBD1 agrees at 9 bases. The CDR3 consists of 16 residues. The germline CDR1 and CDR2 sequences are SEHNR and FQNEAQ (reference sequence). The CDR3 protein is CAGSLPSTGGQETQYF. As DNA, the CDR3 is TGTGCCGGCAGCTTACCTTCGACAGGGGGACAAGAGACCCAGTACTTC.

V and J are TRBV5-1 and TRBJ2-5; D possibly matches TRBD1 or TRBD2 (5 bases each). V was trimmed by 2 bases and J by 11 bases, leaving 22 bases between them. Germline assignment: CDR1 SGHRS and CDR2 YFSETQ. The CDR3 length is 15 residues. CDR3 nucleotides: TGCGCCAGCAGCTTATCCGGGACGGCGATTGGAGGACAGTACTTC. Translated: CASSLSGTAIGGQYF.

This clonotype has a count of ten or more. The chain carries TRBV10-3 and TRBJ1-1; no clear D gene. The V gene lost 1 base and the J gene lost 2 bases, with 8 bases spanning the gap. Germline loops: CDR1 ENHRY, CDR2 SYGVKD. This CDR3 region has 14 residues. CDR3 amino acids: CAISEFRLNTEAFF. The DNA for the CDR3 is TGTGCCATCAGTGAGTTTCGGCTCAACACTGAAGCTTTCTTT.

At least ten counts were recorded for this clonotype. The V call is TRBV29-1, the J call TRBJ1-1; D is possibly TRBD1 (6 bases). The CDR3 has 14 residues. V was pared by 4 bases and J by 3 bases, with 15 bases between. Germline loops: CDR1 SQVTM, CDR2 ANQGSEA. The CDR3 nucleotides read TGCAGCGTTGGGCTTAGGGGGGGGGACACTGAAGCTTTCTTT. Translated: CSVGLRGGDTEAFF.

Comment on this clonotype: Just one base apart from a much larger clone, this may be a read error. The V call is TRBV15, the J call TRBJ1-4; TRBD1 aligns across 9 bases. The CDR3 length is 14 residues. In germline, CDR1 is LNHNV, CDR2 YYDKDF (reference sequence). The CDR3 DNA is TGTGCCACCACCCGGACAGGGGTTAATGAAGAACTGTTTTTT. This translates into CATTRTGVNEELFF.

The rearrangement links TRBV2 to TRBJ2-6; no clear D gene. The V and J ends lost 8 bases and 2 bases respectively, with 13 bases between them. CDR1 is SNHLY and CDR2 is FYNNEI in the germline V gene. There are 15 residues in the CDR3. The CDR3 sequence: CASVVDDAGANVLTF. DNA of the CDR3: TGTGCCAGCGTTGTCGACGACGCTGGGGCCAACGTCCTGACTTTC.

This clonotype has ten or more counts. J is TRBJ2-7 and V is TRBV6-2 or TRBV6-3; D not resolved. This CDR3 is built from 13 residues. Germline V gives CDR1 MNHEY, CDR2 SVGEGT. The V gene lost 5 bases and the J gene lost 4 bases, with 12 bases spanning the gap. This CDR3 reads CASSLLDLYEQYF. CDR3 nucleotides: TGTGCCAGCAGTCTCCTGGACCTTTACGAGCAGTACTTC.

At least ten counts were recorded for this clonotype. The V gene is TRBV5-5, the J gene TRBJ2-3; D is unresolved. The V gene lost 6 bases and the J gene lost 0 bases, with 14 bases spanning the gap. The CDR3 runs to 15 residues. In germline, CDR1 is SGHKS, CDR2 YYEKEE (reference sequence). Here the CDR3 reads CASNHDGFSTDTQYF. CDR3 in DNA: TGTGCCAGCAACCATGATGGTTTCAGCACAGATACGCAGTATTTT.

J is TRBJ2-7 and V is TRBV20-1; D remains ambiguous. CDR1 DFQATT and CDR2 SNEGSKA come from the germline V gene (reference sequence). V was cut by 7 bases and J by 3 bases, with 16 bases left in between. The CDR3 consists of 13 residues. CDR3 sequence reads: CSVTGPPDYEQYF. CDR3 coding DNA: TGCAGTGTAACCGGACCCCCGGACTACGAGCAGTACTTC.

The rearrangement uses TRBV6-1 and TRBJ1-2; perhaps TRBD1 as D (5 bases). The CDR3 runs to 14 residues. V was pared by 2 bases and J by 5 bases, with 12 bases between. Per the germline V gene, CDR1 is MNHNS and CDR2 is SASEGT. This CDR3 reads CASSESGQPYGYTF. CDR3 nucleotides: TGTGCCAGCAGTGAAAGTGGACAACCGTATGGCTACACCTTC.

This clonotype has only a few counts. The chain has TRBV7-3 and TRBJ1-1, with 10 bases lining up with TRBD1. Germline lookup yields CDR1 SGHTA and CDR2 FQGTGA. The J segment lost 2 bases and the V segment lost 2 bases, leaving 5 bases of the junction unmatched. The CDR3 contains 16 residues. In nucleotides, the CDR3 is TGTGCCAGCAGCTTATACGGGACAGGGGTCAACACTGAAGCTTTCTTT. It yields the protein CASSLYGTGVNTEAFF.

The chain joins TRBV20-1 to TRBJ1-5; D not certain. V lost 0 bases and J lost 6, with 9 bases in between. The CDR3 length is 13 residues. CDR1 and CDR2 (germline): DFQATT, SNEGSKA (reference sequence). The CDR3 DNA reads TGCAGTGCTAGAGAGAGAGGAGGTCAGCCCCAGCATTTT. Its protein is CSARERGGQPQHF.

J is TRBJ1-1 and V is TRBV7-9, with D perhaps TRBD1 (5 bases). Germline-derived CDR1 and CDR2 are SEHNR and FQNEAQ (reference sequence). The CDR3 extends over 15 amino acids. Trimming left V 5 bases short and J 0 bases short, with 13 bases between. CDR3 sequence: CASSPRGSLNTEAFF. The CDR3 DNA is TGTGCCAGCAGCCCCCGGGGCAGTTTGAACACTGAAGCTTTCTTT. Based on the CDR3 plus reference TRBV7-9 and TRBJ1-1, the full variable domain is DTGVSQNPRHKITKRGQNVTFRCDPISEHNRLYWYRQTLGQGPEFLTYFQNEAQLEKSRLLSDRFSAERPKGSFSTLEIQRTEQGDSAMYLCASSPRGSLNTEAFFGQGTRLTVV.

The sample holds many counts of this clonotype. The chain employs TRBV5-6 and TRBJ1-2; no definite D call. This CDR3 contains 14 residues. Trimming took off 7 bases at V and 8 bases at J, with 21 bases between the two ends. Per germline, CDR1 SGHDT and CDR2 YYEEEE. CDR3 bases: TGTGCCAGCTCGCCCCGTCGGGCAGGCCAAGGCTACACCTTC. Translation gives CASSPRRAGQGYTF.

As regards this clonotype: Since a much larger clone is just one base distant, this may be a read error. The genes are TRBV7-3 and TRBJ2-6, with a possible D match to TRBD1 (5 bases). The germline gives CDR1 SGHTA, CDR2 FQGTGA. CDR3 length equals 15 residues. The CDR3 reads CASSGRTSGANVRTF. In nucleotides, the CDR3 is TGTGCCAGCAGCGGTAGAACTTCTGGGGCCAACGTCCGGACTTTC. The complete variable domain, with remaining parts taken from reference TRBV7-3 and TRBJ2-6, reads GAGVSQTPSNKVTEKGKYVELRCDPISGHTALYWYRQSLGQGPEFLIYFQGTGAADDSGLPNDRFFAVRPEGSVSTLKIQRTERGDSAVYLCASSGRTSGANVRTFGAGSRLTVL.

The rearrangement links TRBV28 to TRBJ2-7, with D perhaps TRBD1 (6 bases). CDR3 length equals 15 residues. V lost 5 bases and J 5 bases, leaving 19 bases between the germline ends. Germline values: CDR1 MDHEN, CDR2 SYDVKM. This CDR3 is CASSKVRGNTDEQYF. The DNA of the CDR3 is TGTGCCAGCAGTAAAGTAAGGGGGAATACCGACGAGCAGTACTTC.

This clonotype has a count of ten or more. The chain links TRBV5-4 to TRBJ2-7; a weak D match, TRBD2 (5 bases). Trimming cost V 4 bases and J 0 bases, with 14 bases left between them. The CDR3 spans 15 residues. From germline, CDR1 is SGHNT and CDR2 YYREEE (reference sequence). CDR3 coding DNA: TGTGCCAGCAGCCCGTCCCCGGGAAACTCCTACGAGCAGTACTTC. Translating gives CASSPSPGNSYEQYF.

A few counts support this clonotype. The V call is TRBV30, the J call TRBJ1-6; D not certain. The CDR3 spans 13 residues. V was cut by 5 bases and J by 7 bases, with 12 bases left in between. Germline loops: CDR1 GTSNPN, CDR2 SVGIG (reference sequence). CDR3 coding DNA: TGTGCCTGGGCCGGCGTGGGAAATTCACCCCTCCACTTT. It encodes CAWAGVGNSPLHF.

This clonotype was detected many times. The chain has TRBV7-6 and TRBJ2-5; 8 bases are shared with TRBD1. Germline V gives CDR1 SGHVS, CDR2 FNYEAQ. J gave up 3 bases and V 5 bases, and 8 bases lay outside the gene matches. This CDR3 comprises 15 residues. CDR3 sequence: CASSGTGTGKETQYF. For the CDR3, the DNA is TGTGCCAGCAGCGGAACCGGGACAGGAAAAGAGACCCAGTACTTC.

As concerns this clonotype: With a much larger clone just one base away, this may be a read error. The chain employs TRBV3-1 and TRBJ1-2, with D maybe TRBD1 (5 bases). This CDR3 comprises 13 residues. Trimming took 2 bases from V and 9 from J, leaving 13 bases between them. Germline values: CDR1 LGHDT, CDR2 YNNKEL (reference sequence). Written as DNA, the CDR3 is TGTGCCAGCAGCCAATCGGACGGGGGACGCTACACCTTC. Translating it yields CASSQSDGGRYTF. The variable domain in full, with the rest retrieved from reference TRBV3-1 and TRBJ1-2, is DTAVSQTPKYLVTQMGNDKSIKCEQNLGHDTMYWYKQDSKKFLKIMFSYNNKELIINETVPNRFSPKSPDKAHLNLHINSLELGDSAVYFCASSQSDGGRYTFGSGTRLTVV.

Concerning this clonotype: A much larger clone is a single base away; this may be a read error. The J gene is TRBJ1-4, the V gene TRBV11-2, with D unclear. Between the trimmed V and J ends, which lost 2 bases and 7 bases, there was a span of 14 bases. The CDR3 consists of 15 residues. The V gene's germline CDR1 is SGHAT and CDR2 FQNNGV. CDR3 nucleotides: TGTGCCAGCAGCTTAATCCGCCGGGCAACTGAAAAACTGTTTTTT. This codes for CASSLIRRATEKLFF.

This clonotype has at least ten counts. V usage is TRBV14 and J usage is TRBJ2-3, with D maybe TRBD1 (6 bases). The germline V and J ends were trimmed by 0 bases and 5 bases, with 15 bases remaining between them. The CDR3 length is 16 residues. Germline loops: CDR1 SGHDN, CDR2 FVKESK. The CDR3 DNA is TGTGCCAGCAGCCAAGATCCCTACAGGGTCAAAGATACGCAGTATTTT. Translating gives CASSQDPYRVKDTQYF.

The J gene is TRBJ1-5, the V gene TRBV20-1, with a tentative D call TRBD1 (5 bases). V was cut by 0 bases and J by 4 bases, with 16 bases left in between. Germline CDR1 is DFQATT and CDR2 is SNEGSKA (reference sequence). This CDR3 is built from 16 residues. In DNA form, the CDR3 reads TGCAGTGCTAGAGATGGGGCAGAACTCATTAATCAGCCCCAGCATTTT. This gives the protein CSARDGAELINQPQHF.

The chain is built from TRBV6-6 and TRBJ2-5, with D hard to call. The CDR3 contains 10 residues. Deletions cut 7 bases from V and 5 bases from J, with 5 bases between. Germline V gene sequence: CDR1 MNHNY, CDR2 SVGAGI (reference sequence). CDR3: CASNYETQYF. The CDR3 DNA reads as TGTGCCAGCAACTATGAGACCCAGTACTTC.

The sample holds many counts of this clonotype. The V gene is TRBV7-3, the J gene TRBJ2-2; TRBD2 aligns across 14 bases. The CDR3 is 19 amino acids. From germline, CDR1 is SGHTA and CDR2 FQGTGA. The ends lost 2 bases at V and 2 bases at J; junction bases unmatched: 7. The chain's CDR3 is CASSLFSGTSGGNTGELFF. As DNA, the CDR3 is TGTGCCAGCAGCTTATTTTCCGGGACTAGCGGGGGAAACACCGGGGAGCTGTTTTTT. Variable domain in full (rest from reference TRBV7-3 and TRBJ2-2): GAGVSQTPSNKVTEKGKYVELRCDPISGHTALYWYRQSLGQGPEFLIYFQGTGAADDSGLPNDRFFAVRPEGSVSTLKIQRTERGDSAVYLCASSLFSGTSGGNTGELFFGEGSRLTVL.